The next 7 T cell receptor beta chains were all read from a single sample in a study of beta chain features in type 1 diabetes. General observations from the study: Type 1 diabetes patients showed a moderate but significant shortening of TCRB CDR3s in all four CD4+ subsets.

The investigators reverse transcribed all of the isolated RNA, so they sequenced expressed TCRB transcripts. The data were produced by immunoSEQ multiplex PCR, yet TCRdb's version contains in-frame clones alone and is incomplete. The table has 600,000 or so clones, over 13% seen once. Which antigens these TCRs recognize remains unknown. Sample: naive CD4+ T cells from blood. Receptors were obtained from a man between 18 and 29 years old with type 1 diabetes.

This clone has a handful of counts. The chain employs TRBV28 and TRBJ2-7, with 10 bases that match TRBD1. The CDR3 has 16 amino acids. Germline CDR1 is MDHEN and CDR2 is SYDVKM. V shed 5 bases and J 3 bases; nucleotides not matched to a gene: 10. The CDR3 sequence: CASSKAGDRGYYEQYF. The CDR3 DNA sequence: TGTGCCAGCAGTAAAGCCGGGGACAGGGGATACTACGAGCAGTACTTC.

This clone came up a few times. This chain links TRBV30 with TRBJ1-2; 7 bases fit TRBD1. The trim removed 3 bases at V and 6 bases at J, leaving 16 bases unmatched. The CDR3 has 16 residues. CDR1 and CDR2 (germline): GTSNPN, SVGIG (reference sequence). CDR3 amino acids: CAWRDAGTANRHGYTF. CDR3 nucleotides: TGTGCCTGGAGGGACGCCGGGACAGCCAACCGACATGGCTACACCTTC.

This chain uses TRBV27 with TRBJ2-7; no firm D call. V dropped 3 bases and J dropped 1 base, with 10 bases sitting between them. Germline assignment: CDR1 MNHEY and CDR2 SMNVEV (reference sequence). This CDR3 comprises 14 residues. The CDR3, as DNA: TGTGCCAGCAGTTTTGCGAGCAGTTCCTACGAGCAGTACTTC. Translated, it gives CASSFASSSYEQYF.

V gene TRBV2 combines with J gene TRBJ2-5; 7 nucleotides match TRBD1. V gave up 2 bases and J gave up 4 bases; unmatched junction bases: 4. Germline V lookup: CDR1 SNHLY, CDR2 FYNNEI. The CDR3 sequence is 14 residues long. For the CDR3, the DNA is TGTGCCAGCAGTGAAAGGGGGCTCGGAGAGACCCAGTACTTC. Translated, it gives CASSERGLGETQYF.

The chain has TRBV30 and TRBJ2-7, with D unresolved. The V and J ends lost 5 bases and 3 bases respectively, with 11 bases between them. The V gene's germline CDR1 is GTSNPN and CDR2 SVGIG (reference sequence). CDR3 size: 12 residues. The CDR3 nucleotides are TGTGCCTGGGCCATGCAAGTCTACGAGCAGTACTTC. This translates into CAWAMQVYEQYF.

The sample holds a few counts of this clone. The rearrangement uses TRBV5-1 and TRBJ2-3, with D possibly TRBD1 on 5 matching bases. The CDR3 consists of 14 residues. Trimming shortened V by 3 bases and J by 2 bases, and 10 bases separated the two germline ends. The germline gives CDR1 SGHRS, CDR2 YFSETQ. CDR3 amino acids: CASSSTVSTDTQYF. The CDR3, as DNA: TGCGCCAGCAGCTCGACAGTCTCCACAGATACGCAGTATTTT.

This clone was seen once. The V gene is TRBV2, the J gene TRBJ2-2; 9 bases are shared with TRBD1. The germline V gene has CDR1 SNHLY and CDR2 FYNNEI. V shed 4 bases, J shed 5 bases, and the junction held 5 bases outside the gene matches. CDR3 length: 15 residues. The CDR3 DNA is TGTGCCAGCAGTGTGGGACAGGGTACAACCGGGGAGCTGTTTTTT. This translates into CASSVGQGTTGELFF.